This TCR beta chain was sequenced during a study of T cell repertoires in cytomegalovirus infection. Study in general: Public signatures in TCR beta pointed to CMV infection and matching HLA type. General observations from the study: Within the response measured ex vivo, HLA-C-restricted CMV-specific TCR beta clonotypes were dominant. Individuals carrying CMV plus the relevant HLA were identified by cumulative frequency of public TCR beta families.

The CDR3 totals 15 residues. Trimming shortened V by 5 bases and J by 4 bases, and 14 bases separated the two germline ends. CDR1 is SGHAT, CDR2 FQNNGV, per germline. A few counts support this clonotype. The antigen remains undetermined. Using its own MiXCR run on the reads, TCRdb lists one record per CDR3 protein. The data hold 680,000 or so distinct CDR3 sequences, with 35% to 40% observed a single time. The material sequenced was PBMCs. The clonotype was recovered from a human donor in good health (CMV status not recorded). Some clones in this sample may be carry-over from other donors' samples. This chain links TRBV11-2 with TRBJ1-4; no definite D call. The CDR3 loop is CASSLGPLYNEKLFF. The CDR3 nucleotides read TGTGCCAGCAGCCTCGGACCGCTCTATAATGAAAAACTGTTTTTT.